Below, one TCR beta chain is given with its context. Germline trimming cut 0 bases from V and 6 bases from J; bases unmatched to any gene: 3. The CDR3 extends over 15 amino acids. CDR1 LNHDA and CDR2 SQIVND come from the germline V gene (reference sequence). Nominally healthy donors were sampled, though unrecorded immune exposures were likely. PCR employed 60 Vbeta and 13 Jbeta primers. Sequenced by immunoSEQ multiplex PCR; TCRdb stores in-frame clones only, minus some. The table lists over 150,000 clones, roughly 77% of them singletons. This record belongs to a study of cytomegalovirus exposure and HLA in healthy donors.

The source of this sequence is a man aged 25-45 years in good health and CMV-seropositive. The rearrangement uses TRBV19 and TRBJ2-1; 9 nucleotides align to TRBD2. Material for sequencing was PBMCs. The CDR3 DNA follows: TGTGCCAGTAGTATAGATTCGCGGGGGGGCAATGAGCAGTTCTTC. Translating gives CASSIDSRGGNEQFF.